Below, one TCR beta chain is given with its context. These data belong to a study of blood T cell repertoires in COVID-19. Overall study context: Donors in the United States, Italy and Spain gave samples during acute or convalescent COVID-19. The analysed material was cDNA or gDNA that came from T cells, B-cell-depleted T cells, or PBMCs.

Methods used by the authors: Amplified reference gene primers provided the basis for estimating nucleated cell counts. Data came from immunoSEQ multiplex PCR; TCRdb stores just in-frame clones and leaves some out. V, J and clone size reflect that table, while D and trimming were determined from the DNA. The sample consists of roughly 260,000 clones, 80% to 90% of them appearing once. CDR3 length: 16 residues. The V end was cut by 4 bases, the J end by 0 bases, with 16 bases between. Germline V gene data show CDR1 as MNHNS and CDR2 as SASEGT. Sequenced: peripheral blood. The chain uses TRBV6-1 and TRBJ2-7; D might be TRBD2 (6 bases). The origin of this receptor is a woman between 50 and 59 years old with acute or convalescent COVID-19. The CDR3 here is CASSVLREAGSYEQYF. The CDR3 coding sequence is TGTGCCAGCAGTGTCCTCAGGGAGGCAGGCTCCTACGAGCAGTACTTC.